This TCR beta chain was recovered during a study of blood T cell repertoires in COVID-19. The wider study: There were acute and convalescent COVID-19 samples, and they came from the United States, Italy and Spain. Nucleic acid was either cDNA or gDNA, and it came from T cells, B-cell-depleted T cells, or PBMCs.

This clone has just a few counts. TCRdb's table, derived via immunoSEQ multiplex PCR, lists solely in-frame clones and lacks some. The sample contains some 300,000 clones, 90% of which appear only once. Seattle's cohort entered during active infection and was followed longitudinally. This TCR derives from a woman between 50 and 59 years old with COVID-19, enrolled during active disease. Input material: peripheral blood.

The CDR3 DNA reads as TGTGCCAGCAGCCTTGACTCCAGCGGGAGGAGATACTTC. It translates to CASSLDSSGRRYF. The chain uses TRBV5-6 and TRBJ2-7; 9 bases align to TRBD2. This CDR3 contains 13 residues. The ends lost 4 bases at V and 13 bases at J; junction bases unmatched: 12. Germline V gene data show CDR1 as SGHDT and CDR2 as YYEEEE.